This T cell receptor beta chain came from a study of beta chain features in type 1 diabetes. About this clone itself: The target antigen is unknown.

V was pared by 4 bases and J by 5 bases, with 10 bases of the junction left unmatched. CDR3 length equals 14 residues. Germline loops: CDR1 SQVTM, CDR2 ANQGSEA. What was sequenced were expressed TCRB transcripts, since all of the isolated RNA had been reverse transcribed. The assay was immunoSEQ multiplex PCR, and TCRdb's table has in-frame clones only and misses some. The data show 45,000 to 60,000 clones, about three fifths seen once. Study-wide findings and caveats: Shorter TCRB CDR3s, moderately but significantly so, were found in Type 1 diabetes patients in all four CD4+ subsets.

Post-sort purity exceeded 98% for all sorted populations. Sequenced material: stem cell memory CD4+ T cells from blood. This receptor was obtained from a woman aged 30 to 39 with type 1 diabetes. V and J are TRBV29-1 and TRBJ1-1, with 7 bases aligning to TRBD1. DNA of the CDR3: TGCAGCGTTGCCCTAAATACAGGGGCAACTGAAGCTTTCTTT. The encoded protein is CSVALNTGATEAFF. Drawing the rest from reference TRBV29-1 and TRBJ1-1, the complete variable domain is SAVISQKPSRDICQRGTSLTIQCQVDSQVTMMFWYRQQPGQSLTLIATANQGSEATYESGFVIDKFPISRPNLTFSTLTVSNMSPEDSSIYLCSVALNTGATEAFFGQGTRLTVV.